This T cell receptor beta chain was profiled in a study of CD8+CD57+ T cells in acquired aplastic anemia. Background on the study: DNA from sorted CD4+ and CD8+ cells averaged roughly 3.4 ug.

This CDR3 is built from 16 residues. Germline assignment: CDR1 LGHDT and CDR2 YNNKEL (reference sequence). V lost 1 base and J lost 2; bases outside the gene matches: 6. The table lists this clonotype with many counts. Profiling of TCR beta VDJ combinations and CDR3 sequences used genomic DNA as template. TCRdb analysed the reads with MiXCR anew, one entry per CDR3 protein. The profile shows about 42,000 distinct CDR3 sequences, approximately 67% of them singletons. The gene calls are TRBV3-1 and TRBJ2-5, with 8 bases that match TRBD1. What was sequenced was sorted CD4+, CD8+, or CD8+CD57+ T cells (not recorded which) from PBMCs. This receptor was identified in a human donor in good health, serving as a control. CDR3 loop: CASSQVGGQGQETQYF. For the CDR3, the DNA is TGTGCCAGCAGCCAAGTGGGCGGACAGGGACAAGAGACCCAGTACTTC.